This is a list of T cell receptor beta chains from one sample in a study of cytomegalovirus exposure and HLA in healthy donors. The data were produced by immunoSEQ multiplex PCR, yet TCRdb's version contains in-frame clones alone and is incomplete. The data show more than 150,000 clones, approximately 82% seen once. Sequencing was done on a sample of PBMCs. These receptors were collected from a woman aged 30 to 39 in good health and CMV-seronegative. Both conserved end residues are part of each CDR3. The order of the fields is V gene, CDR3 protein.

v_gene: TRBV19; CDR3aa: CASSNLASYNEQFF
v_gene: TRBV27; CDR3aa: CASSPRTAQQPQHF
v_gene: TRBV11-2; CDR3aa: CASSLRGGGSYNEQFF
v_gene: TRBV5-1; CDR3aa: CASREDRDTGELFF
v_gene: TRBV4-1; CDR3aa: CASSQDRSGPSYEQYF
v_gene: TRBV4-2; CDR3aa: CASSQDLTGTNYGYTF
v_gene: TRBV5-1; CDR3aa: CASSSRTGANNSPLHF
v_gene: TRBV7-3; CDR3aa: CASSFPGTGELFF
v_gene: TRBV9; CDR3aa: CASSQYQPGQGFGYYEQYF
v_gene: TRBV6-5; CDR3aa: CATFGLNTGELFF
v_gene: TRBV7-2; CDR3aa: CASSLGSTSGGLDTQYF
v_gene: TRBV7-9; CDR3aa: CASPLAGVSSVYNEQFF
v_gene: TRBV19; CDR3aa: CASSIALPTEQYF
v_gene: TRBV21-1; CDR3aa: CASSKLTGTSGRRVYEQYF
v_gene: TRBV7-3; CDR3aa: CASSQGTGLEQYF
v_gene: TRBV11-2; CDR3aa: CASLGLAGDGEQFF
v_gene: TRBV18; CDR3aa: CASSPGQGAEAFF
v_gene: TRBV5-1; CDR3aa: CASSLLESGANVLTF
v_gene: TRBV6-6; CDR3aa: CASSYSHQAKNSQYF
v_gene: TRBV6-5; CDR3aa: CASRSSYEQYF
v_gene: TRBV4-2; CDR3aa: CASSQGPGLAGEASYEQYF
v_gene: TRBV5-8; CDR3aa: CASSRRRTSETQYF
v_gene: TRBV4-1; CDR3aa: CASRGQAGELFF
v_gene: TRBV30; CDR3aa: CAWSVPSRDTHYEQYF
v_gene: TRBV28; CDR3aa: CASSLQGAATNEKLFF
v_gene: TRBV7-9; CDR3aa: CASRRTSGSHEQFF
v_gene: TRBV28; CDR3aa: CASSPSTGVSYGYTF
v_gene: TRBV28; CDR3aa: CASTPGGLEANEQFF
v_gene: TRBV6-5; CDR3aa: CASSFSGRSYEQYF
v_gene: TRBV27; CDR3aa: CASRGTGGYEQYF
v_gene: TRBV7-9; CDR3aa: CASSLSGVEGNQPQHF
v_gene: TRBV9; CDR3aa: CASSALPRGQGSDTQYF
v_gene: TRBV5-6; CDR3aa: CASSLARGDEQFF
v_gene: TRBV7-9; CDR3aa: CASSRPDRNTEAFF
v_gene: TRBV7-7; CDR3aa: CASSFRMGGAYEQYF